This TCR beta chain stems from a study of prognosis after radiotherapy for stage I lung cancer. Study background: Progression was not significant in around 15 patients, whereas a few developed distant metastases (median 7 months) after radiotherapy.

Study findings and constraints: Metastatic and non-metastatic patients reportedly diverged in TRBV and TRBJ gene usage. There was no determination made of whether the expanded TCR clones were tumor-specific.

This clonotype has at least ten counts. No antigen is known for it. Peripheral blood, in roughly 5.8-milliliter volumes, was drawn at each of two time points. Two-round multiplex PCR on genomic DNA was the method by which TCR beta CDR3 was amplified. With primers specific to each TRBV and TRBJ gene, the first-round PCR was performed. MiXCR, run by TCRdb on the multiplex PCR reads, gives a single entry per CDR3 protein. The sample shows over 11,000 distinct CDR3 sequences, 25% to 30% of them seen only once. CDR1 is LNHDA and CDR2 is SQIVND in the germline V gene (reference sequence). This CDR3 is 15 amino acids long. Trimming pared 6 bases from V and 1 base from J, leaving 12 bases between.

The V and J genes are TRBV19 and TRBJ2-2, with a weak D call TRBD1 (6 bases). Sample: PBMCs, taken before or after stereotactic body radiation therapy (not recorded which). The clonotype was recovered from a donor of 50 years or more with non-small cell lung cancer. The CDR3 DNA sequence: TGTGCCAGTAGGCCCGCGGACAGGAACACCGGGGAGCTGTTTTTT. Protein: CASRPADRNTGELFF.